This T cell receptor (beta chain) was sequenced during a study of cytomegalovirus exposure and HLA in healthy donors. General study points: TCR beta sequences numbering around 15,000 were associated with HLA alleles at 0.05 false discovery rate in a later analysis. As a later analysis showed, several of the most significant clusters appeared to be linked to common viral pathogens. Investigators reported some 150 TCR beta chains as tied to cytomegalovirus. Published work reported that the classifier diagnosed cytomegalovirus status with high specificity and sensitivity.

Germline lookup yields CDR1 SEHNR and CDR2 FQNEAQ (reference sequence). Trimming cost V 5 bases and J 5 bases; bases outside gene matches: 10. The CDR3 loop spans 15 amino acids. The PCR made use of 60 Vbeta and 13 Jbeta primers. Some clones are missing from TCRdb's copy, which holds only in-frame ones; the method was immunoSEQ multiplex PCR. The repertoire has 75,000 to 95,000 clones, approximately 85% of them found once; the top ten carry over 5%. On this clone itself: Its specificity is not known.

Sequencing used PBMCs. This clonotype was obtained from a woman under 30 in good health and CMV-seropositive. The rearrangement joins TRBV7-9 to TRBJ2-7, with 9 bases matching TRBD1. The CDR3 spells CASSLLTGGEDEQYF. The CDR3 DNA reads TGTGCCAGCAGCCTACTGACAGGGGGGGAGGACGAGCAGTACTTC.